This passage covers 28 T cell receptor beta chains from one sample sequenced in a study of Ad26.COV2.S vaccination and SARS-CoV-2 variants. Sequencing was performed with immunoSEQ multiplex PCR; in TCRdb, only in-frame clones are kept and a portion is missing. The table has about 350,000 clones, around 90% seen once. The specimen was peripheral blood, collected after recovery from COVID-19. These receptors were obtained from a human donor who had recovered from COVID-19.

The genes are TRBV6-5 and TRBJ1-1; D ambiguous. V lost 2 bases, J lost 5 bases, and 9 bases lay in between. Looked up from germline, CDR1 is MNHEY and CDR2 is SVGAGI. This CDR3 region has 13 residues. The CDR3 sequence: CASSYQQLTEAFF. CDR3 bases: TGTGCCAGCAGTTACCAACAGTTGACTGAAGCTTTCTTT.

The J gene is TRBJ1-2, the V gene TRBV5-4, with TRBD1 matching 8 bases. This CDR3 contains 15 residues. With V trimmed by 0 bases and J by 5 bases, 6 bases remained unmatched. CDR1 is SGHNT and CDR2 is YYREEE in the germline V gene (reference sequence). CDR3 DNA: TGTGCCAGCAGCTTGGCAGGGGGCGCGGGTTATGGCTACACCTTC. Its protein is CASSLAGGAGYGYTF.

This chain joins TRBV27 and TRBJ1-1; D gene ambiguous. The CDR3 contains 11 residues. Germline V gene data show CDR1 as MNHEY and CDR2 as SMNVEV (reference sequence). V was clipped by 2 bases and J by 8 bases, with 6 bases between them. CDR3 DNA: TGTGCCAGCAGTTTAGGAAAGGAAGCTTTCTTT. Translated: CASSLGKEAFF.

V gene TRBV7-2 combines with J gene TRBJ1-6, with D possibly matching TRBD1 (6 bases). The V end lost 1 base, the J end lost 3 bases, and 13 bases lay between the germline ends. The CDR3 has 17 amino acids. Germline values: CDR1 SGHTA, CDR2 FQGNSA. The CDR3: CASSLEGSRGYNSPLHF. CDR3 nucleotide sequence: TGTGCCAGCAGCTTAGAAGGGTCCAGGGGCTATAATTCACCCCTCCACTTT.

CDR3 sequence (DNA): TGTGCCAGCAGCGGATCCCTAGTCACCGGGGAGCTGTTTTTT. Protein product: CASSGSLVTGELFF. The chain is built from TRBV3-1 (or the pseudogene TRBV3-2) and TRBJ2-2; D remains unclear. The CDR3 has 14 amino acids. CDR1 is LGHDT and CDR2 is YNNKEL in the germline V gene (reference sequence). V was clipped by 5 bases and J by 4 bases, with 11 bases between them.

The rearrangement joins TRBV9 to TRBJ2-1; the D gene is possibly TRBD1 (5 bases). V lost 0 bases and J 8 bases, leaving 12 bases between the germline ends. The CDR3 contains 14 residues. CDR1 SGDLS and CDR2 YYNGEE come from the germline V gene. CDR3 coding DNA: TGTGCCAGCAGCGTAGAGGGGTGGTTCGATGAGCAGTTCTTC. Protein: CASSVEGWFDEQFF.

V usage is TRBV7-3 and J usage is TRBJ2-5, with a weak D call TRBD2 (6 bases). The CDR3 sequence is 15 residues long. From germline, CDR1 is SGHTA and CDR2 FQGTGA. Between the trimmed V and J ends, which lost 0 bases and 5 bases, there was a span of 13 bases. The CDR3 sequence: CASSLTGGSLETQYF. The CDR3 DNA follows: TGTGCCAGCAGCTTAACGGGGGGATCACTGGAGACCCAGTACTTC.

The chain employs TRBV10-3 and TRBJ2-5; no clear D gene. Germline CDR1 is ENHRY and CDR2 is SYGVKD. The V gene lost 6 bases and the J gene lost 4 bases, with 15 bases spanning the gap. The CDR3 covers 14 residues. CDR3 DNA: TGTGCCATCAGGGATTCTGGCGGTGCAGAGACCCAGTACTTC. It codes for CAIRDSGGAETQYF.

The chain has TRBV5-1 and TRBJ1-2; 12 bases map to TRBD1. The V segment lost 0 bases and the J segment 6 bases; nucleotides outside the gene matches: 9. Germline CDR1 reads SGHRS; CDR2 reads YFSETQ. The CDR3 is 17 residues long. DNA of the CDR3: TGCGCCAGCAGCTTGGACGGGACAGGGGGCGGACTTAATGGCTACACCTTC. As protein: CASSLDGTGGGLNGYTF.

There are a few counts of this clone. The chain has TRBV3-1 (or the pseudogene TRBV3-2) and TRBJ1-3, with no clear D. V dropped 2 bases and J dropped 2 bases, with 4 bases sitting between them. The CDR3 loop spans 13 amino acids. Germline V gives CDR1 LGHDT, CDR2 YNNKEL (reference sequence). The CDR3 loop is CASSQSAGNTIYF. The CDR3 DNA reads TGTGCCAGCAGCCAATCAGCTGGAAACACCATATATTTT.

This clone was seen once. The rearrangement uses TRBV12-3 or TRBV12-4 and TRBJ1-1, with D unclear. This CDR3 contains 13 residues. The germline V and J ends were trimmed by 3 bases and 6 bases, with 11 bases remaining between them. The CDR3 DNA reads TGTGCCAGCAGTTTTGGGCAGGCCCCTGAAGCTTTCTTT. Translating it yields CASSFGQAPEAFF.

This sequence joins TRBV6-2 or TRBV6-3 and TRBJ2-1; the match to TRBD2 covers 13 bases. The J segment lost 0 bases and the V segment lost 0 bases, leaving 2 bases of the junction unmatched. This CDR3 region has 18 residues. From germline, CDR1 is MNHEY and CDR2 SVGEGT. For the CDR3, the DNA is TGTGCCAGCAGTTACTCGACTAGCGGGGGGTTCTCCTACAATGAGCAGTTCTTC. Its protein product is CASSYSTSGGFSYNEQFF.

In DNA, the CDR3 is TGTGCCAGCAGCTTACAGGGGACACCCACAGATACGCAGTATTTT. Amino acids: CASSLQGTPTDTQYF. The rearrangement uses TRBV7-2 and TRBJ2-3; TRBD1 might be the D (6 bases). The CDR3 length is 15 residues. Trimming stripped 2 bases from V and 2 bases from J, with 11 bases between. CDR1 is SGHTA, CDR2 FQGNSA, per germline.

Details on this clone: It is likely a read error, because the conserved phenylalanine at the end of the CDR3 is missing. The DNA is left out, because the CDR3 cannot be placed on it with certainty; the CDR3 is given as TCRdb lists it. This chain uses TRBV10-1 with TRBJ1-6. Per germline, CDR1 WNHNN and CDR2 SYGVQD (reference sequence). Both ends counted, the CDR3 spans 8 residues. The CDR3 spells CASSVAGS.

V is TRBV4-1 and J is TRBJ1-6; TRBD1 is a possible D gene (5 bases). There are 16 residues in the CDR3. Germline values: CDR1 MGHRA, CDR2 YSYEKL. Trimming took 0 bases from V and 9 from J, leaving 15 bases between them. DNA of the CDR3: TGCGCCAGCAGCCAAGAAGTGGGGACCAGCAGTTCACCCCTCCACTTT. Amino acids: CASSQEVGTSSSPLHF.

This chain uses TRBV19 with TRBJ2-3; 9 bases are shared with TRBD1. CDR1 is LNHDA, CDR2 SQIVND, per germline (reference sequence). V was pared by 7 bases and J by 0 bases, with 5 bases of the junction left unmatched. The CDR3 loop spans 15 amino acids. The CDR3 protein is CASTKQGASTDTQYF. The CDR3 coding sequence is TGTGCCAGTACTAAACAGGGGGCGAGCACAGATACGCAGTATTTT.

The CDR3 sequence is CASSQARGFRRYGYTF. The DNA of the CDR3 is TGCGCCAGCAGCCAAGCAAGGGGTTTTCGGCGGTATGGCTACACCTTC. V and J are TRBV4-1 and TRBJ1-2; maybe TRBD1 (5 bases). V was shortened by 1 base and J by 5 bases, with 17 bases between the two germline ends. The CDR3 loop spans 16 amino acids. Germline assignment: CDR1 MGHRA and CDR2 YSYEKL.

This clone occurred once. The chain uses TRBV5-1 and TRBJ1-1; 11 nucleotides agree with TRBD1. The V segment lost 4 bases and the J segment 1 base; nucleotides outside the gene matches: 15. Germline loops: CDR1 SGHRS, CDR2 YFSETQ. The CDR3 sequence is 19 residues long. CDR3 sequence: CASSPNPRDRGSGNTEAFF. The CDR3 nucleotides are TGCGCCAGCAGCCCAAACCCCAGGGACAGGGGGTCCGGGAACACTGAAGCTTTCTTT.

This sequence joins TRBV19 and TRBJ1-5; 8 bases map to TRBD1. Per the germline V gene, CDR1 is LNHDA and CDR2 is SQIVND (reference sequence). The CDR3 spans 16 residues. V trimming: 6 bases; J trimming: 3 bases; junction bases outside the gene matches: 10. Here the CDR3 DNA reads TGTGCCAGTAGATACCAGACAGGGGCTAACAATCAGCCCCAGCATTTT. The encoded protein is CASRYQTGANNQPQHF.

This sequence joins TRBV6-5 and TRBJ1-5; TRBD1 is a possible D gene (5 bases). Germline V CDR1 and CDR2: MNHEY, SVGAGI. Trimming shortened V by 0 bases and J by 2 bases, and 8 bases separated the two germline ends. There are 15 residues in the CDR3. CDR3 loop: CASSYSRDGNQPQHF. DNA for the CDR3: TGTGCCAGCAGTTACTCGAGGGACGGCAATCAGCCCCAGCATTTT.

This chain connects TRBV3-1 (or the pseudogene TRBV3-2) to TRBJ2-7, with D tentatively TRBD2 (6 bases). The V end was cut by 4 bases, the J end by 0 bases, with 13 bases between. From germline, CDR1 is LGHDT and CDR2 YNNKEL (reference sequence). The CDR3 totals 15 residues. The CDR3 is CASSLGGTASYEQYF. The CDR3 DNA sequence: TGTGCCAGCAGCCTCGGCGGGACTGCCTCCTACGAGCAGTACTTC.

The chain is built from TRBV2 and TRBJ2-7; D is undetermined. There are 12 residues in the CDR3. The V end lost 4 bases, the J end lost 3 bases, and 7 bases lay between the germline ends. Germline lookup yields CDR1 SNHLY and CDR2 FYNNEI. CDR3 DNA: TGTGCCAGCAGTGCACAGAGCTACGAGCAGTACTTC. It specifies CASSAQSYEQYF.

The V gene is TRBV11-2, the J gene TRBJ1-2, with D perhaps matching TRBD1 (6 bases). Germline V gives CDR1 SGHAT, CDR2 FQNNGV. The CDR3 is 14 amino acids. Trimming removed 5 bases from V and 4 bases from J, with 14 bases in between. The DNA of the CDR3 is TGTGCCAGCAGCCAACAGGGTACCGCCTATGGCTACACCTTC. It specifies CASSQQGTAYGYTF.

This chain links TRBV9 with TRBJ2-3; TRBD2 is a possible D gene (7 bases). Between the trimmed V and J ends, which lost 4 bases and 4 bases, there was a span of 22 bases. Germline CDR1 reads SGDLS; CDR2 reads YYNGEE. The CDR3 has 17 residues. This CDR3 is CASSPYSGGHQADTQYF. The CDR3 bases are TGTGCCAGCAGCCCCTATTCGGGGGGCCATCAGGCAGATACGCAGTATTTT.

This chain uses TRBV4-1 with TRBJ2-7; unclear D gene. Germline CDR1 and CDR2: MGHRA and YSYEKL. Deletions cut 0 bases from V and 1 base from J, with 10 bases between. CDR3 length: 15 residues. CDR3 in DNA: TGCGCCAGCAGCCAAGATCGGACCGGGTCCTACGAGCAGTACTTC. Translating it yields CASSQDRTGSYEQYF.

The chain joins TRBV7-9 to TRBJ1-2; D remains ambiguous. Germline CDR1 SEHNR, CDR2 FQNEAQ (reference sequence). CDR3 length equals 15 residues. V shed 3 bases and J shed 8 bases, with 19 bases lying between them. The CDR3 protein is CASSFSDRPVGGYTF. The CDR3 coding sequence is TGTGCCAGCAGCTTTAGTGATCGCCCGGTTGGGGGCTACACCTTC. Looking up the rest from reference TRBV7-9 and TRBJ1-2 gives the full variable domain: DTGVSQNPRHKITKRGQNVTFRCDPISEHNRLYWYRQTLGQGPEFLTYFQNEAQLEKSRLLSDRFSAERPKGSFSTLEIQRTEQGDSAMYLCASSFSDRPVGGYTFGSGTRLTVV.

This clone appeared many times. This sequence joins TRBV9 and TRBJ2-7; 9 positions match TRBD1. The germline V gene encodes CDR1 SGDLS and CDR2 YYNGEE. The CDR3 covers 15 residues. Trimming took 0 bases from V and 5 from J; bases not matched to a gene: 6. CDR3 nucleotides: TGTGCCAGCAGCGTAGTCGGGACAGGGTCCAACGAGCAGTACTTC. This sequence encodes CASSVVGTGSNEQYF.

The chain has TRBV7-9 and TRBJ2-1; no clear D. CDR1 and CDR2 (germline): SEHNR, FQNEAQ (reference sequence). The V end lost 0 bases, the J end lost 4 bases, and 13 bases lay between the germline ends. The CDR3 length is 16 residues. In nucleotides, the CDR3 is TGTGCCAGCAGCTTAGCGTTCAGGCTAGGATACAATGAGCAGTTCTTC. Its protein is CASSLAFRLGYNEQFF. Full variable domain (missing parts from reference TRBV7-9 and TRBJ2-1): DTGVSQNPRHKITKRGQNVTFRCDPISEHNRLYWYRQTLGQGPEFLTYFQNEAQLEKSRLLSDRFSAERPKGSFSTLEIQRTEQGDSAMYLCASSLAFRLGYNEQFFGPGTRLTVL.